This T cell receptor (beta chain) came from a study of cytotoxic CD8 clonotypes in ibrutinib-treated CLL. Study conclusions and caveats: Sampling times differed between sustained-remission and progressing patients.

From cryopreserved PBMCs came approximately 1.9 micrograms of genomic DNA used for TCR beta libraries. The table came from immunoSEQ multiplex PCR; TCRdb's copy has only in-frame clones and leaves some out. The sample lists some 200,000 clones; around 75% were seen once. Worth noting for this clone: The antigen is unknown.

This TCR derives from a human donor with chronic lymphocytic leukemia. The sample in question was PBMCs, obtained after 12 months of ibrutinib treatment.

CDR3 in DNA: TGCGCCAGCAGTAGGACCCGGGGGGCCTACGAGCAGTACTTC. Its translation is CASSRTRGAYEQYF. The chain has TRBV10-1 and TRBJ2-7; 7 nucleotides match TRBD2. The length of the CDR3 is 14 residues. The ends lost 5 bases at V and 2 bases at J; junction bases unmatched: 6. Germline-derived CDR1 and CDR2 are WNHNN and SYGVQD (reference sequence).